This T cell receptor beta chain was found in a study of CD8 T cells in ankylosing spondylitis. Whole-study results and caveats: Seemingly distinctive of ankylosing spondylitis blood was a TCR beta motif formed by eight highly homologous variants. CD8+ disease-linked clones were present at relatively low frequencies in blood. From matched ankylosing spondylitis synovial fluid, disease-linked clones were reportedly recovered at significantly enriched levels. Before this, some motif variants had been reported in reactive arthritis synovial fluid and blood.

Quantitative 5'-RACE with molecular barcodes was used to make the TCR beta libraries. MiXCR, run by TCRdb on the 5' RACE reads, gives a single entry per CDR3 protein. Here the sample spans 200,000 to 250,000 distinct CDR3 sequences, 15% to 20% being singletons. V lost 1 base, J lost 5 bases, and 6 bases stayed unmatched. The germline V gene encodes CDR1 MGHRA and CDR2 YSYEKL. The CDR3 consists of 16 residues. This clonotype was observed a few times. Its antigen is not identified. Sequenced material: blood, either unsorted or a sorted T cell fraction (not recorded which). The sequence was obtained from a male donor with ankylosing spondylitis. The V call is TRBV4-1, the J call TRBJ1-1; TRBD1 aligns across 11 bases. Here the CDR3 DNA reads TGCGCCAGCAGCCAAGGCGGACAGGGGGCAGGGACTGAAGCTTTCTTT. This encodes CASSQGGQGAGTEAFF.